The entry below describes one TCR beta chain. Its target is unknown. The sample comes from a study of beta chain features in type 1 diabetes. Looking at the study overall: Healthy donors and patients showed comparable age, gender and cell yields.

The ends lost 3 bases at V and 5 bases at J; junction bases unmatched: 8. This CDR3 is built from 16 residues. CDR1 is KGHSH, CDR2 LQKENI, per germline. The authors sorted CD4+ naive, central memory, regulatory and stem cell-like memory cells via CD45RO/CCR7/CD25/CD127/CD95/CD27. Expressed TCRB transcripts were sequenced because the entire RNA isolate underwent reverse transcription. An average of around 3.4 million reads was obtained for naive, central memory and regulatory T cell samples. Profiled with immunoSEQ multiplex PCR; TCRdb holds only in-frame clones, not every one. The table records fewer than 350,000 clones, 15% of them present only once. Regarding the study as a whole: In every one of the four CD4+ subsets, TCRB CDR3s were moderately but significantly shorter in Type 1 diabetes patients.

The receptor was isolated from a man aged 18 to 29 with type 1 diabetes. The V and J genes are TRBV18 and TRBJ1-5; 9 bases align to TRBD1. The sequencing input was naive CD4+ T cells from blood. CDR3 protein: CASSPFTGGLDQPQHF. As DNA, the CDR3 is TGTGCCAGCTCACCGTTCACAGGGGGCTTGGATCAGCCCCAGCATTTT. The whole variable domain, filled in from reference TRBV18 and TRBJ1-5, reads NAGVMQNPRHLVRRRGQEARLRCSPMKGHSHVYWYRQLPEEGLKFMVYLQKENIIDESGMPKERFSAEFPKEGPSILRIQQVVRGDSAAYFCASSPFTGGLDQPQHFGDGTRLSIL.